A single sample is the source of the 2 T cell receptor beta chains below, sequenced in a study of T cell changes during pregnancy in multiple sclerosis. Repertoires were generated with immunoSEQ multiplex PCR, while TCRdb's copy carries only in-frame clones and drops some. The sample holds 61,000 or so clones, approximately 92% seen once. This specimen was CD4+ T cells from peripheral blood mononuclear cells, taken before pregnancy. Source of these receptors: a female donor with multiple sclerosis, enrolled in a pregnancy study.

This chain joins TRBV5-4 and TRBJ2-7; 14 positions match TRBD2. Germline assignment: CDR1 SGHNT and CDR2 YYREEE (reference sequence). This CDR3 contains 17 residues. V was clipped by 4 bases and J by 6 bases; unmatched bases: 12. CDR3 residues: CASSPGRGLAGVGEQYF. The CDR3 DNA sequence: TGTGCCAGCAGCCCGGGGCGGGGACTAGCGGGAGTGGGCGAGCAGTACTTC.

This clone has more than one count but fewer than ten. The chain links TRBV18 to TRBJ1-1; D call uncertain. Trimming removed 2 bases at V and 6 bases at J, with 7 bases between. Germline lookup yields CDR1 KGHSH and CDR2 LQKENI. This CDR3 has 12 amino acids. The CDR3: CASSPGDAEAFF. The DNA for the CDR3 is TGTGCCAGCTCACCAGGAGACGCTGAAGCTTTCTTT.